The 21 T cell receptor beta chains below come from one sample, sequenced in a study of long-term antiretroviral therapy in people with HIV. The run of the v3.0 immunoSEQ assay was at survey level. TCRdb keeps only in-frame clones here, not all; method: immunoSEQ multiplex PCR. The sample holds 15,000 to 20,000 clones; around 74% are singletons and the top ten take roughly 15%. The sample consisted of unsorted PBMCs, taken just under 2.6 years before starting antiretroviral therapy. These receptors all come from a woman aged 45-59 years with HIV.

This clone was recorded once. The CDR3 DNA reads TGCGCCAGCAGCGGAAGGGGGCGCAACTATGGCTACACCTTC. It encodes CASSGRGRNYGYTF. This chain joins TRBV5-1 and TRBJ1-2; TRBD1 aligns across 7 bases. V trimming: 4 bases; J trimming: 2 bases; junction bases outside the gene matches: 5. This CDR3 has 14 amino acids. Per the germline V gene, CDR1 is SGHRS and CDR2 is YFSETQ.

This clone was seen a handful of times. The rearrangement joins TRBV18 to TRBJ2-6; TRBD2 is a possible D gene (5 bases). Germline V gene lookup returns CDR1 KGHSH and CDR2 LQKENI. V shed 3 bases and J shed 10 bases, with 16 bases lying between them. CDR3 length equals 15 residues. The CDR3 region has the DNA TGTGCCAGCTCACCGGGAGCTAGCCGGGTAAACGTCCTGACTTTC. Encoded protein: CASSPGASRVNVLTF.

Details on this clone: At one end the junction does not follow the germline gene, possibly because of a read error. This rearrangement joins TRBV18 to TRBJ2-4; D is possibly TRBD2 (5 bases). This CDR3 region has 16 residues. Looked up from germline, CDR1 is KGHSH and CDR2 is LQKENI. This CDR3 reads CASSPPRTVAKNIQYF. The CDR3 nucleotides read TGTGCCAGCTCCCCACCCCGGACTGTAGCCAAAAACATTCAGTACTTC. The whole variable domain, remainder taken from reference TRBV18 and TRBJ2-4, is NAGVMQNPRHLVRRRGQEARLRCSPMKGHSHVYWYRQLPEEGLKFMVYLQKENIIDESGMPKERFSAEFPKEGPSILRIQQVVRGDSAAYFCASSPPRTVAKNIQYFGAGTRLSVL.

This clone was recorded a few times. V gene TRBV27 combines with J gene TRBJ1-6; D possibly corresponds to TRBD1 (5 bases). The CDR3 runs 14 residues. Germline values: CDR1 MNHEY, CDR2 SMNVEV (reference sequence). Trimming left V 4 bases short and J 10 bases short, with 14 bases between. CDR3 sequence: CASSWSGIESPLHF. CDR3 coding DNA: TGTGCCAGCAGTTGGTCAGGGATCGAATCACCCCTCCACTTT.

In its sample, this clone was seen once. CDR3 in amino acids: CATSRRDPPYEQYF. Here the CDR3 DNA reads TGTGCCACCAGCCGGAGGGACCCGCCCTACGAGCAGTACTTC. The V and J genes are TRBV15 and TRBJ2-7; tentatively, D is TRBD2 (6 bases). Germline assignment: CDR1 LNHNV and CDR2 YYDKDF (reference sequence). The CDR3 runs 14 residues. Trimming took 5 bases from V and 2 from J, leaving 13 bases between them.

The chain uses TRBV7-2 and TRBJ1-4, with D tentatively TRBD1 (6 bases). The germline V gene has CDR1 SGHTA and CDR2 FQGNSA. The V end lost 5 bases, the J end lost 0 bases, and 13 bases lay between the germline ends. The CDR3 consists of 16 residues. CDR3 amino acids: CASSPDRVSTNEKLFF. The CDR3 DNA sequence: TGTGCCAGCAGCCCGGACAGAGTTTCAACTAATGAAAAACTGTTTTTT.

The chain carries TRBV5-1 and TRBJ2-1, with 10 bases lining up with TRBD1. Germline CDR1 is SGHRS and CDR2 is YFSETQ. This CDR3 contains 15 residues. With V trimmed by 2 bases and J by 8 bases, 7 bases remained unmatched. The CDR3 DNA reads TGCGCCAGCAGCTTTAGGGACAGGGGATCGGATGAGCAGTTCTTC. Translation: CASSFRDRGSDEQFF.

This chain connects TRBV5-1 to TRBJ2-2; TRBD1 agrees at 9 bases. The length of the CDR3 is 16 residues. The germline V gene has CDR1 SGHRS and CDR2 YFSETQ. The ends lost 3 bases at V and 5 bases at J; junction bases unmatched: 8. This chain's CDR3 is CASSSQGAWRTGELFF. The CDR3, as DNA: TGCGCCAGCAGCTCACAGGGGGCCTGGAGAACCGGGGAGCTGTTTTTT.

The chain combines TRBV29-1 with TRBJ1-2; a possible D gene is TRBD1 (5 bases). The CDR3 runs to 9 residues. V lost 7 bases, J lost 7 bases, and 7 bases lay in between. Per germline, CDR1 SQVTM and CDR2 ANQGSEA. CDR3 protein: CSADTGYTF. The CDR3 bases are TGCAGCGCGGACACTGGCTACACCTTC.

This clone came up a few times. V usage is TRBV4-1 and J usage is TRBJ2-1, with D possibly being TRBD2 (5 bases). The CDR3 spans 14 residues. CDR1 and CDR2 from the germline V gene are MGHRA and YSYEKL. Trimming removed 0 bases from V and 13 bases from J, with 16 bases in between. CDR3 in amino acids: CASSQESEGISQFF. CDR3 DNA: TGCGCCAGCAGCCAAGAATCAGAGGGAATTTCTCAGTTCTTC.

This sequence joins TRBV9 and TRBJ2-7, with a tentative D call TRBD1 (6 bases). V dropped 0 bases and J dropped 2 bases, with 9 bases sitting between them. The CDR3 spans 14 residues. CDR1 SGDLS and CDR2 YYNGEE come from the germline V gene. CDR3 in DNA: TGTGCCAGCAGCGTAGGACAGGCGACCTACGAGCAGTACTTC. Residues: CASSVGQATYEQYF.

Worth noting for this clone: One end of the junction does not line up with germline, which may come from a read error. V and J are TRBV6-5 and TRBJ1-2; D gene ambiguous. CDR1 is MNHEY, CDR2 SVGAGI, per germline. CDR3 length: 15 residues. The CDR3 loop is CASSYSSWAAPLLHF. CDR3 nucleotide sequence: TGTGCCAGCAGTTACTCATCTTGGGCGGCCCCCCTCCTACACTTC.

V usage is TRBV27 and J usage is TRBJ2-1; possible D gene TRBD2, 6 bases. The CDR3 consists of 14 residues. Trimming took 6 bases from V and 8 from J, leaving 17 bases between them. Germline-derived CDR1 and CDR2 are MNHEY and SMNVEV (reference sequence). The CDR3 loop reads CASRNYGGYYEQFF. The CDR3 coding sequence is TGTGCCAGCAGGAACTATGGGGGGTATTATGAGCAGTTCTTC.

This clone came up a few times. CDR3 loop: CASSSSGQFNEKLFF. The CDR3 DNA sequence: TGCGCCAGCTCCTCCTCGGGACAGTTTAATGAAAAACTGTTTTTT. This chain links TRBV5-1 with TRBJ1-4, with 7 nucleotides matching TRBD1. Germline CDR1 and CDR2: SGHRS and YFSETQ. The CDR3 length is 15 residues. V dropped 7 bases and J dropped 4; count of bases not matched to a gene: 10.

This chain uses TRBV7-6 with TRBJ2-7, with D perhaps TRBD1 (5 bases). Deletions cut 1 base from V and 2 bases from J, with 12 bases between. The CDR3 is made up of 15 amino acids. Per germline, CDR1 SGHVS and CDR2 FNYEAQ. CDR3 protein: CASSLVRDSAYEQYF. The CDR3 region has the DNA TGTGCCAGCAGCTTAGTACGCGACAGCGCCTACGAGCAGTACTTC.

The chain recombines TRBV18 with TRBJ1-5, with 8 bases matching TRBD1. This CDR3 has 15 residues. V shed 5 bases and J 4 bases; nucleotides not matched to a gene: 7. CDR1 and CDR2 (germline): KGHSH, LQKENI. CDR3 nucleotide sequence: TGTGCCAGCTCAAATGACAGGGGTGGGAATCAGCCCCAGCATTTT. Translated: CASSNDRGGNQPQHF.

By sample fraction, this clone is medium-sized. The rearrangement joins TRBV6-5 to TRBJ2-1; 7 positions match TRBD1. This CDR3 region has 14 residues. The V segment lost 3 bases and the J segment 7 bases; nucleotides outside the gene matches: 6. Germline CDR1 and CDR2: MNHEY and SVGAGI. CDR3 bases: TGTGCCAGCAGTTATAGAAGGGGGCAGAATGAGCAGTTCTTC. This sequence encodes CASSYRRGQNEQFF.

The chain combines TRBV5-5 with TRBJ1-4, with D maybe TRBD1 (5 bases). The V and J ends lost 5 bases and 4 bases respectively, with 12 bases between them. The CDR3 runs to 14 residues. Germline loops: CDR1 SGHKS, CDR2 YYEKEE (reference sequence). The chain's CDR3 is CASRPGHSNEKLFF. As DNA, the CDR3 is TGTGCCAGCAGGCCAGGGCACAGTAATGAAAAACTGTTTTTT.

V is TRBV7-9 and J is TRBJ2-7; D is perhaps TRBD2 (6 bases). The V end was cut by 2 bases, the J end by 4 bases, with 15 bases between. In germline, CDR1 is SEHNR, CDR2 FQNEAQ (reference sequence). This CDR3 has 15 residues. The CDR3 here is CASSLRGDVGYEQYF. The CDR3 region has the DNA TGTGCCAGCAGCTTACGCGGGGACGTCGGGTACGAGCAGTACTTC.

This clone was picked up one time. The chain joins TRBV4-1 to TRBJ1-3, with D possibly matching TRBD1 (5 bases). Trimming cost V 4 bases and J 4 bases, with 11 bases left between them. The CDR3 totals 14 residues. Germline CDR1 and CDR2: MGHRA and YSYEKL. The CDR3 bases are TGCGCCAGCAGCCTGGGCGGGGGGGGAAACACCATATATTTT. This sequence encodes CASSLGGGGNTIYF.

V gene TRBV27 combines with J gene TRBJ1-1, with no clear D. The CDR3 covers 15 residues. V shed 5 bases and J shed 3 bases, with 16 bases lying between them. Germline V gene sequence: CDR1 MNHEY, CDR2 SMNVEV (reference sequence). Written as DNA, the CDR3 is TGTGCCAGCAGTCTTAGGGCAGATAGGGACACTGAAGCTTTCTTT. This encodes CASSLRADRDTEAFF.